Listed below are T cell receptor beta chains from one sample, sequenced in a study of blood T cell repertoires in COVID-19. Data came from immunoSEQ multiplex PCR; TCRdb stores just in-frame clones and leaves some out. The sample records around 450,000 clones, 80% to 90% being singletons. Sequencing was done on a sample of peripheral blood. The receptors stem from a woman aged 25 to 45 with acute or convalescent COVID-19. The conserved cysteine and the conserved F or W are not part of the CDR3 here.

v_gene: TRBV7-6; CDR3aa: ASSSGQGSYNEQF
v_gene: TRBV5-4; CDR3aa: ASSLVTGFGYT
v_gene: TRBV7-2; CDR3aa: ASSPKRGVGEQY
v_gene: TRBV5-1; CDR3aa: ASRSGGEYEQY
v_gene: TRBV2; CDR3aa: ASSLQGRAGTQY
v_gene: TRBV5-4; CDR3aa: ASSSTGTVNTEAF
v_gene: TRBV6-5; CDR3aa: ASSGAGGRQETQY
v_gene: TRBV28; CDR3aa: ASSRTSGFYEQY
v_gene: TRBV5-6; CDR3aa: ASSLDAGAYGYT
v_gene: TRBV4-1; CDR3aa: ASSQKGFEVDEQY
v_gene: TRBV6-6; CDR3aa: ASSPPTAGNYEQF
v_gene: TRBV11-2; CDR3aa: ASKPTGDAGEQY
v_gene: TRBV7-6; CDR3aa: ASQGGPGTEGNIQY
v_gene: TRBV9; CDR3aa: ASGGEGQGLAPGNTIY
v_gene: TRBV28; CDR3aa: ASRLQGGSTEAF
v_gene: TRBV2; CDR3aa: ASSESRTGLYEQY
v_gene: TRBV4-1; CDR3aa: ASSQDLSGEIQPQH
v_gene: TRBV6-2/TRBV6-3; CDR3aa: ASSFSRDRVSYYNSPLH
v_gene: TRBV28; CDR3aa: ASSSRQGGRDLQTNTEAF
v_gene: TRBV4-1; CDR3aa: ASSGESTDTQY
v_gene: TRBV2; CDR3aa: ASNSDSQETQY
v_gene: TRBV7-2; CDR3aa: ASSSAISAF
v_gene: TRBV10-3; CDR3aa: AISESQGAKAF
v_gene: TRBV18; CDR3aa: ASSSWRDEQY
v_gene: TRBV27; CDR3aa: ASSFGGISYNSPLH
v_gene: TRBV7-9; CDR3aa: ASSHQGNTEAF
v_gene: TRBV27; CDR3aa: ASSPQGAEGYT
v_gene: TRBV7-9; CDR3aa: ASSLSNSPLH
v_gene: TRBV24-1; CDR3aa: ATSVSGGRTTQY
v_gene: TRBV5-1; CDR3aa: ASRGTVTAYGYT
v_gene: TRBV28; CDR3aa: ASSGPRRGPTLHTQY
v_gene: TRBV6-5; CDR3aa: ASIREPGDGTQY
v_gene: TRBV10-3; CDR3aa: AISESRGYT
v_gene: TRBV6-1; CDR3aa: ASSEGGRNTEAF
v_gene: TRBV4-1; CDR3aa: ASSYGGSGNTIY
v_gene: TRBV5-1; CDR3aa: ASSFSGGANNEQF
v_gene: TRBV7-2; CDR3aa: ASRRQGSYEQY
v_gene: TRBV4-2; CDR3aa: ASSSRATGGFTEAF
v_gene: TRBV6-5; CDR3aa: AARTLTTDTQY
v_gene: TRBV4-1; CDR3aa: ASSITGGSGNTIY
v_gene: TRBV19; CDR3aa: ASSTDRGNYGYT
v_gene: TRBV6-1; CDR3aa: ASSETRTREPQH
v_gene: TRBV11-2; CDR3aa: ASSSLHEQY
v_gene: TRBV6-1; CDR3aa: ASSESRGGGAGNTEAF
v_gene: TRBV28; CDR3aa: ASKKGGAKGTYEQY